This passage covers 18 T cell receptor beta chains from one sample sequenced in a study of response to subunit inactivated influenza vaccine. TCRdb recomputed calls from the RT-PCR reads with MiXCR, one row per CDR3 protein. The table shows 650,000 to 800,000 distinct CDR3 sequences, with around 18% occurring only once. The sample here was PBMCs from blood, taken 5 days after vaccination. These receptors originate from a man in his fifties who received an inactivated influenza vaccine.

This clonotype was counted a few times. The CDR3 loop reads CASSEGQGPRYGYTF. For the CDR3, the DNA is TGTGCCAGCAGCGAGGGGCAGGGGCCTCGCTATGGCTACACCTTC. The chain uses TRBV7-9 and TRBJ1-2; tentatively, D is TRBD1 (6 bases). Trimming removed 5 bases from V and 4 bases from J, with 17 bases in between. CDR1 SEHNR and CDR2 FQNEAQ come from the germline V gene (reference sequence). The CDR3 is made up of 15 amino acids.

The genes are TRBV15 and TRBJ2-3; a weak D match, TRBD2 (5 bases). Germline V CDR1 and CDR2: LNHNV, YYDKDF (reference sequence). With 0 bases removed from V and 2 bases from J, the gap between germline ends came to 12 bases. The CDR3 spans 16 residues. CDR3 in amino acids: CATSRERAIFTDTQYF. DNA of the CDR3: TGTGCCACCAGCAGAGAGCGGGCCATATTCACAGATACGCAGTATTTT.

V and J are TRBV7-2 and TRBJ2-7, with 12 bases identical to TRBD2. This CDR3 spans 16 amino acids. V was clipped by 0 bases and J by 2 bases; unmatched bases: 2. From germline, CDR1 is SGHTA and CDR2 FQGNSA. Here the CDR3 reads CASSLAGLAGAYEQYF. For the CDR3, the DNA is TGTGCCAGCAGCTTAGCGGGACTAGCGGGCGCCTACGAGCAGTACTTC.

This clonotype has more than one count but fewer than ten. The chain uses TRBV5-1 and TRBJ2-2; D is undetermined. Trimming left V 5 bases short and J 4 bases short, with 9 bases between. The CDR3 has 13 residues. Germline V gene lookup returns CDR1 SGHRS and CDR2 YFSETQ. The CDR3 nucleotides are TGCGCCAGCAGAGTGACCTCCACCGGGGAGCTGTTTTTT. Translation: CASRVTSTGELFF.

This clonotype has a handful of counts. The CDR3 nucleotides read TGTGCCAGCAGACGGACAGGTTTCGAGAACGAGCAGTACTTC. It codes for CASRRTGFENEQYF. This chain uses TRBV6-1 with TRBJ2-7, with TRBD1 matching over 7 bases. The CDR3 contains 14 residues. Losses at the gene ends were 6 bases for V and 5 bases for J; bases not matched to a gene: 10. Per the germline V gene, CDR1 is MNHNS and CDR2 is SASEGT.

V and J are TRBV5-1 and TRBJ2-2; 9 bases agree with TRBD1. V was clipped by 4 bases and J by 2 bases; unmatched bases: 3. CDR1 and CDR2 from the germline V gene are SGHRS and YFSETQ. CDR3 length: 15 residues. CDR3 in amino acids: CASSRDRDNTGELFF. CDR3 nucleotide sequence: TGCGCCAGCAGCCGGGACAGGGATAACACCGGGGAGCTGTTTTTT.

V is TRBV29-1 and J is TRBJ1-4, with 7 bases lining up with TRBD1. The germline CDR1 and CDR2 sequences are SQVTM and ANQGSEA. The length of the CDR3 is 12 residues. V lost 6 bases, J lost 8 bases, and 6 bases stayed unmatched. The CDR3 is CSVQTGREKLFF. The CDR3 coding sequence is TGCAGCGTGCAGACAGGGAGGGAAAAACTGTTTTTT.

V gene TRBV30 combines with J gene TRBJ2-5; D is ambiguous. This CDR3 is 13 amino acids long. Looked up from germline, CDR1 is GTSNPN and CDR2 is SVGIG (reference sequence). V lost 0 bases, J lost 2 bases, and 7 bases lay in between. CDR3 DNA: TGTGCCTGGAGTGTGTGGGGACAAGAGACCCAGTACTTC. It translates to CAWSVWGQETQYF.

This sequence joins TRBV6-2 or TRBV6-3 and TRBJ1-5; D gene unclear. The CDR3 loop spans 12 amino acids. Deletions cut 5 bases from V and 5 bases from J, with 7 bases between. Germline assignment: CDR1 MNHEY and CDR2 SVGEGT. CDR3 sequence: CASSPYYQPQHF. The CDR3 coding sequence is TGTGCCAGCAGTCCCTACTATCAGCCCCAGCATTTT.

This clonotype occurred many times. CDR3 sequence: CASSYDGWINEQFF. Written as DNA, the CDR3 is TGTGCCAGCAGTTACGATGGATGGATCAATGAGCAGTTCTTC. The V and J genes are TRBV6-5 and TRBJ2-1; D ambiguous. This CDR3 has 14 amino acids. Germline CDR1 reads MNHEY; CDR2 reads SVGAGI. V lost 2 bases and J lost 6, with 11 bases in between.

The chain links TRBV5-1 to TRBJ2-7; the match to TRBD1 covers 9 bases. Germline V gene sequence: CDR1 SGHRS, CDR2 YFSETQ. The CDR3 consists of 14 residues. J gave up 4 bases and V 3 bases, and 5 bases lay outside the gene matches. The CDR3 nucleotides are TGCGCCAGCAGCTCTTCCGGGACAGGGTACGAGCAGTACTTC. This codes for CASSSSGTGYEQYF.

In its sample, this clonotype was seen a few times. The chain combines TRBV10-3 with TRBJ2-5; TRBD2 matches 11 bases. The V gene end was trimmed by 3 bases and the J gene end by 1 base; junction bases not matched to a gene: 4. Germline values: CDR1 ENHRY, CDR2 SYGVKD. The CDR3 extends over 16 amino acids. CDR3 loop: CAISERLAGPQETQYF. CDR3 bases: TGTGCCATCAGTGAAAGACTAGCGGGACCCCAAGAGACCCAGTACTTC.

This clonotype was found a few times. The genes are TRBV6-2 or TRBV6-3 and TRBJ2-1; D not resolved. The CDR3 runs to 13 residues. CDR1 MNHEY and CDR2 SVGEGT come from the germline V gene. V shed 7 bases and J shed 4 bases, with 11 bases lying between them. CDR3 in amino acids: CASNPTRYNEQFF. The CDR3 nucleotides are TGTGCCAGCAACCCGACCCGGTACAATGAGCAGTTCTTC.

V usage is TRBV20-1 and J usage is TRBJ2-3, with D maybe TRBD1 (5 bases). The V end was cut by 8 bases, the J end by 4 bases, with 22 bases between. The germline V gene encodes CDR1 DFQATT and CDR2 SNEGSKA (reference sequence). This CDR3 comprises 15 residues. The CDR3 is CSLRRGLMAADTQYF. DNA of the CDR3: TGCAGTCTTAGAAGGGGTCTTATGGCGGCAGATACGCAGTATTTT.

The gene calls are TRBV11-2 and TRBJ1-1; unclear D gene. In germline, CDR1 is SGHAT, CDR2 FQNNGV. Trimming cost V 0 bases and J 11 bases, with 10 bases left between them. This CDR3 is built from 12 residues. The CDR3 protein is CASSLDWEEAFF. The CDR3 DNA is TGTGCCAGCAGCTTAGACTGGGAGGAGGCTTTCTTT. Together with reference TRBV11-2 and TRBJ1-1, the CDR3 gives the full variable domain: EAGVAQSPRYKIIEKRQSVAFWCNPISGHATLYWYQQILGQGPKLLIQFQNNGVVDDSQLPKDRFSAERLKGVDSTLKIQPAKLEDSAVYLCASSLDWEEAFFGQGTRLTVV.

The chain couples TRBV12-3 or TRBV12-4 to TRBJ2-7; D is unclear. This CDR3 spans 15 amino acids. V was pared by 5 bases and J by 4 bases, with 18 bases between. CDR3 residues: CASSALTDVGYEQYF. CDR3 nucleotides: TGTGCCAGCAGTGCCCTAACGGACGTGGGGTACGAGCAGTACTTC.

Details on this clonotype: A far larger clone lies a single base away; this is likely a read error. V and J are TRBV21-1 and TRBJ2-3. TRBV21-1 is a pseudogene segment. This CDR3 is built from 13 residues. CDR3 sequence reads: CASSIPSTDTQYF. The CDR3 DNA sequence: TGTGCCAGCAGCATACCTAGCACAGATACGCAGTATTTT.

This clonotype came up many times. The CDR3 DNA follows: TGCAGTGCTAGCAAGACCACAGGTGTAGGCTACACCTTC. Translation gives CSASKTTGVGYTF. The rearrangement joins TRBV20-1 to TRBJ1-2, with a possible D match to TRBD1 (5 bases). V was shortened by 3 bases and J by 8 bases, with 16 bases between the two germline ends. Germline loops: CDR1 DFQATT, CDR2 SNEGSKA (reference sequence). This CDR3 is built from 13 residues.